Detailed here is one TCR beta chain. Its antigen is unidentified. The CDR3 is 19 residues long. The V and J ends lost 1 base and 4 bases, in that order; junction bases with no gene match: 20. Germline V gives CDR1 SGHRS, CDR2 YFSETQ. The method was immunoSEQ multiplex PCR; TCRdb's version includes in-frame clones alone and lacks a portion of them. Of about 350,000 clones in the sample, around 90% were seen once. This sample stems from a study of cytomegalovirus exposure and HLA in healthy donors. Points from the study as a whole: Cytomegalovirus association was listed for about 180 TCR beta chains.

Source material: PBMCs. This clonotype was obtained from a woman in her twenties or thirties in good health and CMV-seropositive. The J gene is TRBJ2-7, the V gene TRBV5-1, with 7 positions matching TRBD1. CDR3 DNA sequence: TGCGCCAGCAGCTTGATCTTCAGACAGGGCCCGGAAAACGAATACGAGCAGTACTTC. Translated: CASSLIFRQGPENEYEQYF.